This T cell receptor beta chain derives from a study of blood T cell repertoires in COVID-19. Germline-derived CDR1 and CDR2 are SGHTA and FQGTGA. This CDR3 spans 15 amino acids. Trimming took 3 bases from V and 1 from J; bases not matched to a gene: 3. Assay used: immunoSEQ multiplex PCR; TCRdb lists only in-frame clones, some missing. The repertoire holds about 190,000 clones, with approximately 84% as singletons. The sequence was obtained from a woman aged 30 to 39 who had recovered from COVID-19. The chain carries TRBV7-3 and TRBJ2-5; 9 bases are shared with TRBD2. The sequencing input was PBMCs or T cells enriched from blood (not recorded which). The CDR3 bases are TGTGCCAGCAGCTTGTCTAGCGGGATCCAAGAGACCCAGTACTTC. Translated, it gives CASSLSSGIQETQYF.